These T cell receptor beta chains were read from a single sample in a study of blood T cells in healthy people across ages. TCRdb analysed the 5' RACE reads with MiXCR anew, one entry per CDR3 protein. The sample carries hundreds of thousands of distinct CDR3 sequences, 44% recorded once. Source material: blood. These receptor sequences come from a man in his 60s in good health. CDR3s include the opening cysteine and the closing phenylalanine or tryptophan. D genes are given only for firm matches. Clone size, where shown, is once, few, many, or a class for clones that have expanded.

j_gene: TRBJ2-7
d_gene: TRBD1
v_gene: TRBV7-8
abundance: .
CDR3nt: TGTGCCAGCAGTGACAGGGGATTCGGCTACGAGCAGTACTTC
CDR3aa: CASSDRGFGYEQYF

j_gene: TRBJ2-7
d_gene: .
v_gene: TRBV6-6
abundance: .
CDR3nt: TGTGCCAGCAGTTACTTAGGGTACTCCTACGAGCAGTACTTC
CDR3aa: CASSYLGYSYEQYF

j_gene: TRBJ1-6
d_gene: .
v_gene: TRBV28
abundance: .
CDR3nt: TGTGCCAGCAGGAGGACAGAGAGGTATAATTCACCCCTCCACTTT
CDR3aa: CASRRTERYNSPLHF

j_gene: TRBJ2-3
d_gene: .
v_gene: TRBV7-9
abundance: .
CDR3nt: TGTGCAAGCCATCCGGGGAGTACAGATACGCAGTATTTT
CDR3aa: CASHPGSTDTQYF

j_gene: TRBJ2-1
d_gene: .
v_gene: TRBV9
abundance: .
CDR3nt: TGTGCCAGCAGCCCCAGTCGGGGCCCAAACAATGAGCAGTTCTTC
CDR3aa: CASSPSRGPNNEQFF

j_gene: TRBJ2-2
d_gene: TRBD1
v_gene: TRBV7-9
abundance: .
CDR3nt: TGTGCCAGCAGGGATACAGGGGGATTCTCCGGGGAGCTGTTTTTT
CDR3aa: CASRDTGGFSGELFF

j_gene: TRBJ2-2
d_gene: .
v_gene: TRBV15
abundance: few
CDR3nt: TGTGCCACCAGCGTTCTGTTTGGGGAGAACACCGGGGAGCTGTTTTTT
CDR3aa: CATSVLFGENTGELFF

j_gene: TRBJ2-7
d_gene: TRBD2
v_gene: TRBV20-1
abundance: .
CDR3nt: TGCAGTGCTAGAGATACTAGCGGGTCCCCCGGCGAGCAGTACTTC
CDR3aa: CSARDTSGSPGEQYF

j_gene: TRBJ1-6
d_gene: .
v_gene: TRBV27
abundance: few
CDR3nt: TGTGCCAGCAGTCCCGACAGAATCTCCTATAATTCACCCCTCCACTTT
CDR3aa: CASSPDRISYNSPLHF

j_gene: TRBJ1-5
d_gene: .
v_gene: TRBV18
abundance: .
CDR3nt: TGTGCCAGCTCACCGGGACTCCAGAATCAGCCCCAGCATTTT
CDR3aa: CASSPGLQNQPQHF

j_gene: TRBJ1-2
d_gene: .
v_gene: TRBV5-1
abundance: few
CDR3nt: TGCGCCAGCAGCTTGGGGGCCGAGGGACCCTATGGCTACACCTTC
CDR3aa: CASSLGAEGPYGYTF

j_gene: TRBJ2-7
d_gene: TRBD1
v_gene: TRBV7-9
abundance: few
CDR3nt: TGTGCCAGCAGCTTAAGCTGGGACAGGACCTTCAACGAGCAGTACTTC
CDR3aa: CASSLSWDRTFNEQYF

j_gene: TRBJ2-3
d_gene: TRBD2
v_gene: TRBV2
abundance: few
CDR3nt: TGTGCCAGCAGTACTGAACTAGCGGGGGGCACAGATACGCAGTATTTT
CDR3aa: CASSTELAGGTDTQYF

j_gene: TRBJ2-7
d_gene: TRBD1
v_gene: TRBV12-3/TRBV12-4
abundance: few
CDR3nt: TGTGCCAGCAGTTTGAGGACAGGGGGATTTGGCGAGCAGTACTTC
CDR3aa: CASSLRTGGFGEQYF

j_gene: TRBJ2-5
d_gene: TRBD2
v_gene: TRBV20-1
abundance: .
CDR3nt: TGCAGTGCCCGACTAGCGGGGCTAGAGACCCAGTACTTC
CDR3aa: CSARLAGLETQYF

j_gene: TRBJ1-5
d_gene: .
v_gene: TRBV4-1
abundance: .
CDR3nt: TGCGCCAGCAGCCGCTACAGGAATCAGCCCCAGCATTTT
CDR3aa: CASSRYRNQPQHF

j_gene: TRBJ2-4
d_gene: .
v_gene: TRBV18
abundance: .
CDR3nt: TGTGCCAGCTCACCTACCGGGGTCCAAAACATTCAGTACTTC
CDR3aa: CASSPTGVQNIQYF

j_gene: TRBJ2-1
d_gene: .
v_gene: TRBV7-2
abundance: .
CDR3nt: TGTGCCAGCAGGCGGGACGTCCGTACACTAAATGAGCAGTTCTTC
CDR3aa: CASRRDVRTLNEQFF

j_gene: TRBJ2-7
d_gene: .
v_gene: TRBV7-2
abundance: many
CDR3nt: TGTGCCAGCAGCCATCCGACTAGTTGGTACGAGCAGTACTTC
CDR3aa: CASSHPTSWYEQYF

j_gene: TRBJ2-4
d_gene: .
v_gene: TRBV6-1
abundance: .
CDR3nt: TGTGCCAGCAGGTTTGGGGGAGAAACCAAAAACATTCAGTACTTC
CDR3aa: CASRFGGETKNIQYF

j_gene: TRBJ2-3
d_gene: .
v_gene: TRBV3-1
abundance: .
CDR3nt: TGTGCCAGCAGATTTACCCACCGTCGGCCAGATACGCAGTATTTT
CDR3aa: CASRFTHRRPDTQYF

j_gene: TRBJ1-2
d_gene: TRBD1
v_gene: TRBV12-3/TRBV12-4
abundance: once
CDR3nt: TGTGCCAGCAGTACCGCCGGGACAGGGGGCTATGGCTACACCTTC
CDR3aa: CASSTAGTGGYGYTF

j_gene: TRBJ2-7
d_gene: TRBD2
v_gene: TRBV7-3
abundance: .
CDR3nt: TGTGCCAGCAGCTTAAAGTTCGAGCGGGGGGTTCACGAGCAGTACTTC
CDR3aa: CASSLKFERGVHEQYF

j_gene: TRBJ1-5
d_gene: .
v_gene: TRBV5-8
abundance: few
CDR3nt: TGTGCCAGCAGCTTTGGTCTTCGTAATCAGCCCCAGCATTTT
CDR3aa: CASSFGLRNQPQHF

j_gene: TRBJ1-5
d_gene: TRBD1
v_gene: TRBV28
abundance: .
CDR3nt: TGTGCCAGCAGCAGAAGGCTGACAGGGAAAGGTCAGCCCCAGCATTTT
CDR3aa: CASSRRLTGKGQPQHF

j_gene: TRBJ2-1
d_gene: .
v_gene: TRBV12-3/TRBV12-4
abundance: few
CDR3nt: TGTGCCAGCACCCAGTTAATAGGGGTCGAGCAGTTCTTC
CDR3aa: CASTQLIGVEQFF

j_gene: TRBJ2-3
d_gene: .
v_gene: TRBV12-3/TRBV12-4
abundance: once
CDR3nt: TGTGCCAGCAATCAGGGGTGGCTGGATACGCAGTATTTT
CDR3aa: CASNQGWLDTQYF

j_gene: TRBJ2-5
d_gene: TRBD1
v_gene: TRBV27
abundance: few
CDR3nt: TGTGCCAGCAGTTTTTACAGACCAGGACAGGGTGAAGAGACCCAGTACTTC
CDR3aa: CASSFYRPGQGEETQYF

j_gene: TRBJ1-3
d_gene: TRBD1
v_gene: TRBV4-1
abundance: many
CDR3nt: TGCGCCAGCAGCCGGTCGGGACAGGCCTCTGGAACCTCGGGAGGAAACACCATATATTTT
CDR3aa: CASSRSGQASGTSGGNTIYF

j_gene: TRBJ2-4
d_gene: .
v_gene: TRBV30
abundance: .
CDR3nt: TGTGCCTGGACGGGAAACCATGTAGCCAAAAACATTCAGTACTTC
CDR3aa: CAWTGNHVAKNIQYF

j_gene: TRBJ2-5
d_gene: .
v_gene: TRBV3-1
abundance: .
CDR3nt: TGTGCCAGCAGTCCGATGACAGCGAGCACAGAGACCCAGTACTTC
CDR3aa: CASSPMTASTETQYF

j_gene: TRBJ2-7
d_gene: TRBD2
v_gene: TRBV7-8
abundance: few
CDR3nt: TGTGCCAGCAGCTTAGTGGGTCCCGGGGGGAGCTACGAGCAGTACTTC
CDR3aa: CASSLVGPGGSYEQYF

j_gene: TRBJ2-3
d_gene: TRBD2
v_gene: TRBV24-1
abundance: .
CDR3nt: TGTGCCACCAGTGATCAGACTAGCGCAGATACGCAGTATTTT
CDR3aa: CATSDQTSADTQYF

j_gene: TRBJ2-3
d_gene: TRBD2
v_gene: TRBV7-9
abundance: few
CDR3nt: TGTGCCAGCAGCTTGAGCGGGGCCCGCACAGATACGCAGTATTTT
CDR3aa: CASSLSGARTDTQYF

j_gene: TRBJ1-1
d_gene: .
v_gene: TRBV12-3/TRBV12-4
abundance: .
CDR3nt: TGTGCCAGCAGCCCGGGCGGCCTTGAAGCTTTCTTT
CDR3aa: CASSPGGLEAFF

j_gene: TRBJ2-1
d_gene: TRBD2
v_gene: TRBV2
abundance: .
CDR3nt: TGTGCCAGCAGTGAAGAGCGAGCGGGGGGGACCCGACAGTTCTTC
CDR3aa: CASSEERAGGTRQFF

j_gene: TRBJ2-7
d_gene: .
v_gene: TRBV20-1
abundance: .
CDR3nt: TGCAGTGCTAGAGCCGAACGGGGAATTGGCGAGCAGTACTTC
CDR3aa: CSARAERGIGEQYF

j_gene: TRBJ2-5
d_gene: .
v_gene: TRBV6-2/TRBV6-3
abundance: .
CDR3nt: TGTGCCAGCAAGAGATCGTCGGAGACCCAGTACTTC
CDR3aa: CASKRSSETQYF

j_gene: TRBJ2-3
d_gene: TRBD2
v_gene: TRBV20-1
abundance: .
CDR3nt: TGCAGTGCTAGAGATCCGGCGGGGGGCACAGATACGCAGTATTTT
CDR3aa: CSARDPAGGTDTQYF

j_gene: TRBJ2-1
d_gene: TRBD2
v_gene: TRBV7-2
abundance: few
CDR3nt: TGTGCCAGCAAGTTCCCGGGGGGGCTACAGTTCTTC
CDR3aa: CASKFPGGLQFF

j_gene: TRBJ2-6
d_gene: TRBD1
v_gene: TRBV11-2
abundance: .
CDR3nt: TGTGCCAGCAGCCTAAAGACCGGACAGGCCACCTCTGGGGCCAACGTCCTGACTTTC
CDR3aa: CASSLKTGQATSGANVLTF

j_gene: TRBJ1-2
d_gene: .
v_gene: TRBV4-3
abundance: .
CDR3nt: TGCGCCAGCAGCCAAGATGAGGGGGGCGCCTACTATGGCTACACCTTC
CDR3aa: CASSQDEGGAYYGYTF

j_gene: TRBJ2-5
d_gene: TRBD2
v_gene: TRBV7-2
abundance: .
CDR3nt: TGTGCCAGCAGCGTGGGACTAGCGGAGACCCAGTACTTC
CDR3aa: CASSVGLAETQYF

j_gene: TRBJ1-1
d_gene: .
v_gene: TRBV2
abundance: .
CDR3nt: TGTGCCAGCAGTGAATCGGAGGGGAACACTGAAGCTTTCTTT
CDR3aa: CASSESEGNTEAFF

j_gene: TRBJ1-5
d_gene: .
v_gene: TRBV20-1
abundance: .
CDR3nt: TGCAGTGCTAGAGGCCAGCGAGGGGGCAATCAGCCCCAGCATTTT
CDR3aa: CSARGQRGGNQPQHF

j_gene: TRBJ2-6
d_gene: .
v_gene: TRBV9
abundance: .
CDR3nt: .
CDR3aa: CASSTVGSGANVPTF

j_gene: TRBJ2-7
d_gene: TRBD1
v_gene: TRBV20-1
abundance: .
CDR3nt: TGCAGTGACCGGGACAGGGCCTCCTACGAGCAGTACTTC
CDR3aa: CSDRDRASYEQYF

j_gene: TRBJ2-3
d_gene: .
v_gene: TRBV6-2/TRBV6-3
abundance: .
CDR3nt: TGTGCCAGCAGTTACTTGGCCCCAGGCACAGATACGCAGTATTTT
CDR3aa: CASSYLAPGTDTQYF

j_gene: TRBJ2-3
d_gene: TRBD1
v_gene: TRBV9
abundance: .
CDR3nt: TGTGCCAGCAGCGTAGGGGGGACAGGGCCAGATACGCAGTATTTT
CDR3aa: CASSVGGTGPDTQYF

j_gene: TRBJ2-3
d_gene: .
v_gene: TRBV27
abundance: .
CDR3nt: TGTGCCAGCAGTTTACTGATCACAGATACGCAGTATTTT
CDR3aa: CASSLLITDTQYF

j_gene: TRBJ2-5
d_gene: TRBD2
v_gene: TRBV18
abundance: .
CDR3nt: TGTGCCAGCTCACCCTATGGCGGGGGAAGAGAGACCCAGTACTTC
CDR3aa: CASSPYGGGRETQYF

j_gene: TRBJ2-7
d_gene: .
v_gene: TRBV6-2/TRBV6-3
abundance: .
CDR3nt: TGTGCCAGCATGAGGCAGCCCTACGAGCAGTACTTC
CDR3aa: CASMRQPYEQYF

j_gene: TRBJ1-1
d_gene: TRBD1
v_gene: TRBV6-2/TRBV6-3
abundance: .
CDR3nt: TGTGCCAGCAGTTTGGGAACGACAGGGCCGAACACTGAAGCTTTCTTT
CDR3aa: CASSLGTTGPNTEAFF

j_gene: TRBJ1-2
d_gene: TRBD1
v_gene: TRBV7-9
abundance: .
CDR3nt: TGTGCCAGCAGCTCTTCGGGACAGGGGCTCTATGGCTACACCTTC
CDR3aa: CASSSSGQGLYGYTF

j_gene: TRBJ2-1
d_gene: .
v_gene: TRBV28
abundance: few
CDR3nt: TGTGCCAGCAGTTTATTCGGCAAAGGAGGGGTCGGTGAGCAGTTCTTC
CDR3aa: CASSLFGKGGVGEQFF

j_gene: TRBJ2-5
d_gene: TRBD1
v_gene: TRBV4-1
abundance: .
CDR3nt: TGCGCCAGCAACCTGGGACAGGGGTTGGGGGATGAGCAGTACTTC
CDR3aa: CASNLGQGLGDEQYF

j_gene: TRBJ2-7
d_gene: .
v_gene: TRBV20-1
abundance: few
CDR3nt: TGCAGTGCCTGGGCCTGGGACCAAAGCTCCTACGAGCAGTACTTC
CDR3aa: CSAWAWDQSSYEQYF

j_gene: TRBJ2-6
d_gene: .
v_gene: TRBV7-9
abundance: few
CDR3nt: TGTGCCAGCAGCCTTGCAGGGCCCTCTGGGGCCAACGTCCTGACTTTC
CDR3aa: CASSLAGPSGANVLTF

j_gene: TRBJ2-5
d_gene: .
v_gene: TRBV14
abundance: .
CDR3nt: TGTGCCAGCAGCCAAGATCCCAGGGTGTGGACCCAGTACTTC
CDR3aa: CASSQDPRVWTQYF